A few counts support the clone carrying this T cell receptor beta chain. Its antigen is not identified. These data come from a study of beta chain features in type 1 diabetes. Turning to the study itself: The patient and healthy donor groups were comparable for age, gender and cell yields.

Sequenced material consisted of expressed TCRB transcripts (all of the isolated RNA was reverse transcribed). Sequencing used immunoSEQ multiplex PCR; TCRdb keeps in-frame clones, though not all of them. The sample gives fewer than 200,000 clones, about 8.1% of which show up once; 0.55% to 0.75% is in the top ten. Overall study findings and caveats: Since sequencing was performed on cDNA, cells with high TCR expression could be over-represented. Among all four CD4+ subsets, Type 1 diabetes patients had TCRB CDR3s that were moderately but significantly shorter.

Trimming took 5 bases from V and 0 from J, leaving 12 bases between them. The CDR3 length is 15 residues. Germline assignment: CDR1 KGHSH and CDR2 LQKENI. CD45RO/CCR7/CD25/CD127/CD95/CD27 staining was used to isolate CD4+ naive, central memory, regulatory and stem cell-like memory cells by sorting. This sequence joins TRBV18 and TRBJ2-3; a weak D match, TRBD1 (6 bases). The TCR sequence derives from a man aged 18 to 30 in good health. Sample: central memory CD4+ T cells from blood. As DNA, the CDR3 is TGTGCCAGCTCATCCCGGGACACCAGCACAGATACGCAGTATTTT. Amino acid sequence: CASSSRDTSTDTQYF.